The 28 T cell receptor beta chains listed next were all sequenced from one sample in a study of T cell responses to AZD1222 COVID-19 vaccine. Clones were sequenced by immunoSEQ multiplex PCR, and TCRdb holds only the in-frame ones, with some missing. The sample records 95,000 to 150,000 clones, approximately 92% being singletons. Sample: peripheral blood, taken on day 0 of AZD1222 vaccination. The receptors originated from an adult in good health.

This chain joins TRBV3-1 (or the pseudogene TRBV3-2) and TRBJ1-3; D remains ambiguous. The germline V gene has CDR1 LGHDT and CDR2 YNNKEL (reference sequence). Trimming took 0 bases from V and 4 from J, leaving 1 base between them. The CDR3 has 12 residues. The CDR3, as DNA: TGTGCCAGCAGCCAAGAGGGAAACACCATATATTTT. This sequence encodes CASSQEGNTIYF.

The rearrangement uses TRBV11-2 and TRBJ2-1; no clear D gene. Germline assignment: CDR1 SGHAT and CDR2 FQNNGV. V was clipped by 5 bases and J by 4 bases, with 12 bases between them. This CDR3 has 14 amino acids. CDR3 nucleotide sequence: TGTGCCAGCAGCCGCGGATTTACTTACAATGAGCAGTTCTTC. Amino acids: CASSRGFTYNEQFF.

This clone came up a few times. The chain joins TRBV18 to TRBJ1-2; tentatively, D is TRBD1 (5 bases). V lost 0 bases and J 6 bases, leaving 14 bases between the germline ends. The CDR3 covers 15 residues. Germline CDR1 reads KGHSH; CDR2 reads LQKENI. The CDR3 loop reads CASSPPQGRVDGYTF. The CDR3 nucleotides are TGTGCCAGCTCACCACCCCAGGGCAGGGTAGATGGCTACACCTTC.

The chain carries TRBV4-3 and TRBJ2-1; TRBD2 agrees at 9 bases. Germline CDR1 LGHNA, CDR2 YSLEER. With 0 bases clipped from V and 6 bases from J, the junction kept 6 bases outside the gene matches. This CDR3 spans 16 amino acids. CDR3 nucleotides: TGCGCCAGCAGCCAAGAAGGCAGCGGGAGGCTCAATGAGCAGTTCTTC. Translated, it gives CASSQEGSGRLNEQFF.

The CDR3 region has the DNA TGTGCCAGCAGCTGGGGCACGGGGTACGAGCAGTACTTC. Protein product: CASSWGTGYEQYF. V and J are TRBV11-3 and TRBJ2-7; D may correspond to TRBD1 or TRBD2 (5 bases each). Germline-derived CDR1 and CDR2 are SGHNT and YENEEA. This CDR3 region has 13 residues. V was pared by 4 bases and J by 4 bases, with 11 bases between.

This sequence joins TRBV19 and TRBJ1-2; D possibly corresponds to TRBD1 (5 bases). This CDR3 has 15 residues. V was cut by 8 bases and J by 2 bases, with 18 bases left in between. Germline assignment: CDR1 LNHDA and CDR2 SQIVND (reference sequence). The CDR3 DNA sequence: TGTGCCAGTCAAGCCCTCCCGGACAAAAACTATGGCTACACCTTC. Encoded protein: CASQALPDKNYGYTF.

This chain joins TRBV30 and TRBJ2-2; D tentatively reads TRBD1 or TRBD2 (6 bases each). Germline CDR1 and CDR2: GTSNPN and SVGIG (reference sequence). Deletions cut 8 bases from V and 3 bases from J, with 19 bases between. This CDR3 spans 15 amino acids. The CDR3 loop is CAHLGGTRHTGELFF. The CDR3 DNA reads TGTGCCCACTTAGGGGGGACCCGCCACACCGGGGAGCTGTTTTTT. The full variable domain, rest sourced from reference TRBV30 and TRBJ2-2, is SQTIHQWPATLVQPVGSPLSLECTVEGTSNPNLYWYRQAAGRGLQLLFYSVGIGQISSEVPQNLSASRPQDRQFILSSKKLLLSDSGFYLCAHLGGTRHTGELFFGEGSRLTVL.

The chain uses TRBV9 and TRBJ1-1; a possible D gene is TRBD1 (6 bases). CDR1 is SGDLS and CDR2 is YYNGEE in the germline V gene. The germline V and J ends were trimmed by 0 bases and 6 bases, with 9 bases remaining between them. This CDR3 region has 13 residues. CDR3 nucleotides: TGTGCCAGCAGCGTAGTAGAGGGGGCTGAAGCTTTCTTT. This gives the protein CASSVVEGAEAFF.

The chain carries TRBV25-1 and TRBJ2-1; D is unresolved. The germline CDR1 and CDR2 sequences are MGHDK and SYGVNS. This CDR3 has 11 residues. The V gene lost 3 bases and the J gene lost 3 bases, with 0 bases spanning the gap. CDR3 in DNA: TGTGCCAGCAGTGACTACAATGAGCAGTTCTTC. Protein product: CASSDYNEQFF.

The chain couples TRBV4-1 to TRBJ1-5, with 7 bases fitting TRBD1. CDR1 is MGHRA, CDR2 YSYEKL, per germline. The CDR3 consists of 16 residues. V trimming: 0 bases; J trimming: 5 bases; junction bases outside the gene matches: 7. The CDR3 spells CASSQDPGGGDQPQHF. The CDR3 DNA sequence: TGCGCCAGCAGCCAAGATCCAGGGGGAGGGGATCAGCCCCAGCATTTT.

The rearrangement links TRBV7-8 to TRBJ2-1; the D is unclear. The CDR3 is 13 residues long. Trimming stripped 5 bases from V and 9 bases from J, with 14 bases between. From germline, CDR1 is SGHVS and CDR2 FQNEAQ. In nucleotides, the CDR3 is TGTGCCAGCAGCCCCCCCGGTTGGGGTGAGCAGTTCTTC. It encodes CASSPPGWGEQFF.

The V gene is TRBV7-2, the J gene TRBJ2-2; perhaps TRBD1 as D (6 bases). V lost 4 bases, J lost 5 bases, and 14 bases lay in between. Germline loops: CDR1 SGHTA, CDR2 FQGNSA. This CDR3 contains 15 residues. DNA of the CDR3: TGTGCCAGCAGCTGGTACAGGGAGAGGACCGGGGAGCTGTTTTTT. This gives the protein CASSWYRERTGELFF.

The chain couples TRBV10-3 to TRBJ2-5, with 9 bases lining up with TRBD1. The CDR3 is 15 amino acids. V was pared by 2 bases and J by 3 bases, with 4 bases of the junction left unmatched. CDR1 and CDR2 from the germline V gene are ENHRY and SYGVKD. The CDR3 region has the DNA TGTGCCATCAGTGAGCCCTGGACAGGGGAAGAGACCCAGTACTTC. It encodes CAISEPWTGEETQYF.

The V gene is TRBV19, the J gene TRBJ1-5; the D is unclear. Germline V gene lookup returns CDR1 LNHDA and CDR2 SQIVND (reference sequence). This CDR3 contains 14 residues. V shed 1 base and J shed 7 bases, with 11 bases lying between them. This CDR3 reads CASSIVGFGQPQHF. CDR3 DNA sequence: TGTGCCAGTAGTATAGTGGGGTTTGGACAGCCCCAGCATTTT.

The genes are TRBV10-3 and TRBJ2-7; D perhaps matches TRBD1 (6 bases). V shed 6 bases and J shed 3 bases, with 9 bases lying between them. CDR3 length: 12 residues. Germline V gives CDR1 ENHRY, CDR2 SYGVKD. Here the CDR3 reads CAIRRDNYEQYF. DNA of the CDR3: TGTGCCATCAGGAGGGACAACTACGAGCAGTACTTC.

The V gene is TRBV7-3, the J gene TRBJ2-3; a weak D match, TRBD2 (5 bases). The CDR3 length is 15 residues. The V end lost 5 bases, the J end lost 2 bases, and 14 bases lay between the germline ends. Germline V gene sequence: CDR1 SGHTA, CDR2 FQGTGA. The CDR3 region has the DNA TGTGCCAGCAGCCTAGGGCTTAGCGACACAGATACGCAGTATTTT. This translates into CASSLGLSDTDTQYF.

The chain carries TRBV7-2 and TRBJ1-5; D is unresolved. The CDR3 loop spans 12 amino acids. The ends were cut back, 3 bases at V and 5 bases at J, with 5 bases in the middle. Germline V gene data show CDR1 as SGHTA and CDR2 as FQGNSA. CDR3 DNA sequence: TGTGCCAGCAGCTTCCGGGATCAGCCCCAGCATTTT. This gives the protein CASSFRDQPQHF.

This rearrangement joins TRBV19 to TRBJ1-2; 12 bases are a match to TRBD1. The CDR3 is made up of 17 amino acids. V gave up 5 bases and J gave up 4 bases; unmatched junction bases: 11. CDR1 is LNHDA, CDR2 SQIVND, per germline (reference sequence). The CDR3: CASSVPGQGANFYGYTF. DNA of the CDR3: TGTGCCAGTAGTGTACCGGGACAGGGGGCGAATTTCTATGGCTACACCTTC.

The chain is built from TRBV28 and TRBJ2-1; D unresolved. Germline V CDR1 and CDR2: MDHEN, SYDVKM. The CDR3 runs to 14 residues. V was clipped by 7 bases and J by 0 bases, with 10 bases between them. The CDR3 DNA follows: TGTGCCAGCAAGGGTTTTTCCTCCTACAATGAGCAGTTCTTC. Its protein is CASKGFSSYNEQFF.

J is TRBJ2-2 and V is TRBV27; 14 bases agree with TRBD2. CDR1 and CDR2 (germline): MNHEY, SMNVEV (reference sequence). This CDR3 has 19 residues. V gave up 5 bases and J gave up 5 bases; unmatched junction bases: 13. The CDR3: CASSGTRLAGGSPTGELFF. DNA for the CDR3: TGTGCCAGCAGTGGAACTCGACTAGCGGGAGGGAGCCCGACCGGGGAGCTGTTTTTT.

V gene TRBV14 combines with J gene TRBJ1-1; D is possibly TRBD1 (5 bases). Trimming left V 6 bases short and J 5 bases short, with 16 bases between. This CDR3 region has 14 residues. From germline, CDR1 is SGHDN and CDR2 FVKESK. In nucleotides, the CDR3 is TGTGCCAGCAGTCAATTAAGGGGATGGACTGAAGCTTTCTTT. Amino acid sequence: CASSQLRGWTEAFF.

This clone was picked up one time. The chain carries TRBV28 and TRBJ2-7, with D perhaps TRBD2 (6 bases). The CDR3 is made up of 15 amino acids. Germline V CDR1 and CDR2: MDHEN, SYDVKM. Between the trimmed V and J ends, which lost 7 bases and 7 bases, there was a span of 23 bases. The CDR3 loop is CASIAWGRAGGEQYF. CDR3 sequence (DNA): TGTGCCAGCATCGCATGGGGACGGGCCGGGGGTGAGCAGTACTTC.

The chain employs TRBV5-1 and TRBJ2-7; tentative D call: TRBD2 (5 bases). V was pared by 0 bases and J by 0 bases, with 10 bases between. Looked up from germline, CDR1 is SGHRS and CDR2 is YFSETQ. The CDR3 sequence is 15 residues long. Here the CDR3 DNA reads TGCGCCAGCAGCTTGGTTCCGGGGTTCTCCTACGAGCAGTACTTC. It codes for CASSLVPGFSYEQYF. Together with reference TRBV5-1 and TRBJ2-7, the CDR3 gives the full variable domain: KAGVTQTPRYLIKTRGQQVTLSCSPISGHRSVSWYQQTPGQGLQFLFEYFSETQRNKGNFPGRFSGRQFSNSRSEMNVSTLELGDSALYLCASSLVPGFSYEQYFGPGTRLTVT.

The chain carries TRBV3-1 (or the pseudogene TRBV3-2) and TRBJ2-7, with 7 bases matching TRBD1. The CDR3 length is 15 residues. CDR1 LGHDT and CDR2 YNNKEL come from the germline V gene (reference sequence). After removal of 0 bases from V and 7 bases from J, the junction contained 9 bases not matched to a gene. CDR3: CASSQDTGAPGEQYF. The CDR3, as DNA: TGTGCCAGCAGCCAAGATACAGGGGCTCCGGGGGAGCAGTACTTC.

The J gene is TRBJ2-2, the V gene TRBV11-2; 14 nucleotides match TRBD2. The J segment lost 4 bases and the V segment lost 6 bases, leaving 10 bases of the junction unmatched. Germline-derived CDR1 and CDR2 are SGHAT and FQNNGV. CDR3 size: 18 residues. CDR3 sequence: CASRRSGTSGGSTGELFF. The CDR3 coding sequence is TGTGCCAGCAGACGGTCCGGGACTAGCGGGGGCTCCACCGGGGAGCTGTTTTTT.

CDR3 nucleotide sequence: TGTGCCAGCAGGGACACCTCATTAAATTCACCCCTCCACTTT. Translation: CASRDTSLNSPLHF. V gene TRBV6-4 combines with J gene TRBJ1-6; possible D gene TRBD1, 5 bases. Germline CDR1 and CDR2: MRHNA and SNTAGT. This CDR3 has 14 residues. Deletions cut 6 bases from V and 7 bases from J, with 13 bases between.

The chain employs TRBV9 and TRBJ2-3; D ambiguous. CDR1 and CDR2 (germline): SGDLS, YYNGEE. V lost 0 bases and J lost 4, with 6 bases in between. The CDR3 totals 13 residues. The CDR3 DNA reads as TGTGCCAGCAGCGTAGTATCGTCAGATACGCAGTATTTT. Translation gives CASSVVSSDTQYF.

The rearrangement joins TRBV11-3 to TRBJ2-1; D might be TRBD1 or TRBD2, each matching 5 bases. The CDR3 contains 15 residues. The germline gives CDR1 SGHNT, CDR2 YENEEA. Trimming pared 1 base from V and 5 bases from J, leaving 12 bases between. The CDR3 here is CASSLGGMRDNEQFF. The CDR3 nucleotides are TGTGCCAGCAGCTTAGGGGGGATGCGGGACAATGAGCAGTTCTTC.